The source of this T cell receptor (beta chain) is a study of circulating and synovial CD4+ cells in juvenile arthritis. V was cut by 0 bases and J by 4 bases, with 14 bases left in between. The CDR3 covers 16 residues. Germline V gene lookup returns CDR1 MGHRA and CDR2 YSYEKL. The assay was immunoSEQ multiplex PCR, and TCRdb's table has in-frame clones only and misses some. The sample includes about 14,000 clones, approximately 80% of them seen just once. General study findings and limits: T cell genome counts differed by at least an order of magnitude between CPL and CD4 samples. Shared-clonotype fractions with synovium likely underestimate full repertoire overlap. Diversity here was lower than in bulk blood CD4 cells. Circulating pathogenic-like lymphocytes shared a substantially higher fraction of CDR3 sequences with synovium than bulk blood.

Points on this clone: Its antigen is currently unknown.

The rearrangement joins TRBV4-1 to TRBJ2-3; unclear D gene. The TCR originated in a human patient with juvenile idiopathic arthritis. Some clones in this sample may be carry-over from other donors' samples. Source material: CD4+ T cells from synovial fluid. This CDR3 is CASSQDLFSYADTQYF. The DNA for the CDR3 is TGCGCCAGCAGCCAAGATTTATTTAGTTACGCAGATACGCAGTATTTT.